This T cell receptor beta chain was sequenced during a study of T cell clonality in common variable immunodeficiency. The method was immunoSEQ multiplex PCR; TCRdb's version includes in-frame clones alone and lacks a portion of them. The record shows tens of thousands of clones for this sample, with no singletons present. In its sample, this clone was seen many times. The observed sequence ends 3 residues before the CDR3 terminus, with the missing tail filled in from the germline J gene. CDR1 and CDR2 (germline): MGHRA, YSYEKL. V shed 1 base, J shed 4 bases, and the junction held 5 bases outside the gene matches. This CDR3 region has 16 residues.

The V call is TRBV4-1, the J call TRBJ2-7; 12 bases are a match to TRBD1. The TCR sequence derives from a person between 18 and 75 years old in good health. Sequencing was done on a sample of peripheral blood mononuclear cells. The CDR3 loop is CASSQAGQGAQYEQYF. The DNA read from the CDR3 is TGCGCCAGCAGCCAAGCGGGACAGGGGGCTCAATACGAG.